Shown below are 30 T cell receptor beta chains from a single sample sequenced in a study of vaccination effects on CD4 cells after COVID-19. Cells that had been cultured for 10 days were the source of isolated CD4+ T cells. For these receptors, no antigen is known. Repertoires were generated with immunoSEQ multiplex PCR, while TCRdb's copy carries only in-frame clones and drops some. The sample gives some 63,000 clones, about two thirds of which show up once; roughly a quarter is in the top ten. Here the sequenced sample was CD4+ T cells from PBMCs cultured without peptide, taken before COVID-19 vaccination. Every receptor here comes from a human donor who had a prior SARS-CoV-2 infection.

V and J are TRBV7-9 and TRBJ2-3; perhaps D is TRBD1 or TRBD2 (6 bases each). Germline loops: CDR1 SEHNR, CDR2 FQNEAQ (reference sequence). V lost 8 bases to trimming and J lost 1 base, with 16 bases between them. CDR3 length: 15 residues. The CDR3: CASVLGGRGTDTQYF. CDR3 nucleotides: TGTGCCAGCGTCCTGGGGGGCCGAGGCACAGATACGCAGTATTTT. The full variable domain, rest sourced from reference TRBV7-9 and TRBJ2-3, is DTGVSQNPRHKITKRGQNVTFRCDPISEHNRLYWYRQTLGQGPEFLTYFQNEAQLEKSRLLSDRFSAERPKGSFSTLEIQRTEQGDSAMYLCASVLGGRGTDTQYFGPGTRLTVL.

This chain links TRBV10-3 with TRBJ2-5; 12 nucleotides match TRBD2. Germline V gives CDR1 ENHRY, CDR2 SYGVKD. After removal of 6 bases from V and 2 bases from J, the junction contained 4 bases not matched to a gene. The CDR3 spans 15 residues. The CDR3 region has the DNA TGTGCCATCAGCTCCGGACTAGCGGGACAAGAGACCCAGTACTTC. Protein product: CAISSGLAGQETQYF.

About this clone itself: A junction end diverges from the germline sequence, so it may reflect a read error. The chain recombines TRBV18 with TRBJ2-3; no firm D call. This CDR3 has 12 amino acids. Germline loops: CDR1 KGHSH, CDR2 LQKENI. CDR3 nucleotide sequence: TGTGCCAGCTCACCCGCCACAAATACGCAGTATTTT. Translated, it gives CASSPATNTQYF.

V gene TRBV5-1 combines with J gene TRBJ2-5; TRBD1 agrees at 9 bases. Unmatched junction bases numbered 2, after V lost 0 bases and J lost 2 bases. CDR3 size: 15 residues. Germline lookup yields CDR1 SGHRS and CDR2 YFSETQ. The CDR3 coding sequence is TGCGCCAGCAGCTTGGGGGGGACAGGGCAAGAGACCCAGTACTTC. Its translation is CASSLGGTGQETQYF.

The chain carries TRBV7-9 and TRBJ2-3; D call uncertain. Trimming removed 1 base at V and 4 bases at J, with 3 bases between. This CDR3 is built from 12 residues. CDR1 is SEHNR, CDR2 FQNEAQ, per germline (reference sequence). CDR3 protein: CASSLEADTQYF. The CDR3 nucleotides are TGTGCCAGCAGCTTAGAGGCAGATACGCAGTATTTT.

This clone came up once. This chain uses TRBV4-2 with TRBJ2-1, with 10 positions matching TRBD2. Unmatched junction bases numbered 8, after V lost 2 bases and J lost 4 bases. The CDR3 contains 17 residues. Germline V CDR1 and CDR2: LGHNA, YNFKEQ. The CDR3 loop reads CASSQMLAGGGYNEQFF. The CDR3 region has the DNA TGTGCCAGCAGCCAAATGTTAGCGGGGGGCGGTTACAATGAGCAGTTCTTC.

The CDR3 sequence is CASRRRDRGVSPLHF. The CDR3 DNA is TGTGCCAGCAGGCGTCGGGACAGGGGCGTCTCACCCCTCCACTTT. The rearrangement uses TRBV5-8 and TRBJ1-6; 10 bases map to TRBD1. The germline V gene encodes CDR1 SGHTS and CDR2 YDEGEE. CDR3 length: 15 amino acids. The J segment lost 10 bases and the V segment lost 5 bases, leaving 9 bases of the junction unmatched.

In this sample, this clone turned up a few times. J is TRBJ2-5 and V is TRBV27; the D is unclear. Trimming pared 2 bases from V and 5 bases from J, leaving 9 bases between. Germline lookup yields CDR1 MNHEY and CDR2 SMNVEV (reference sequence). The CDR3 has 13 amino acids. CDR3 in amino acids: CASSLSIGETQYF. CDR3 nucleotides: TGTGCCAGCAGTTTAAGTATAGGTGAGACCCAGTACTTC.

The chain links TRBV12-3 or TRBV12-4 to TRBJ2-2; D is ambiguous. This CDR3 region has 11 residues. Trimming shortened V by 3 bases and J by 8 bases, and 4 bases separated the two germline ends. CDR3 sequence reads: CASSFFGELFF. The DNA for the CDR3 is TGTGCCAGCAGTTTTTTTGGGGAGCTGTTTTTT.

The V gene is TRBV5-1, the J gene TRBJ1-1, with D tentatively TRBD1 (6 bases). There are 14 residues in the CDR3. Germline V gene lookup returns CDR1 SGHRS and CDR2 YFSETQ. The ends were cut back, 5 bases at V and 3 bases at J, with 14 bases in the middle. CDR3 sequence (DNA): TGCGCCAGCAGACGGGGGGCGGGAGACACTGAAGCTTTCTTT. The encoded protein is CASRRGAGDTEAFF.

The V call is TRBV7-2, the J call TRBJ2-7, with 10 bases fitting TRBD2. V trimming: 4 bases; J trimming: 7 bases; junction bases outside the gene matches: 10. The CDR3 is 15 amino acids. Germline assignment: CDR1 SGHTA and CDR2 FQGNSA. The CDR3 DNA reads TGTGCCAGCAGCTGGTTAGCGGGGGGTGGTGGTGAGCAGTACTTC. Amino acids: CASSWLAGGGGEQYF.

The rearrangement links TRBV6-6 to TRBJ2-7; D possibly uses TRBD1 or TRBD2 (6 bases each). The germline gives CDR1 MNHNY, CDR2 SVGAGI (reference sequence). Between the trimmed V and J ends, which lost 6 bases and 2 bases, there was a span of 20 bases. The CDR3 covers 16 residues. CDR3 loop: CASRPVSGGGPYEQYF. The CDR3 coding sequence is TGTGCCAGCAGACCAGTCTCAGGAGGGGGGCCCTACGAGCAGTACTTC.

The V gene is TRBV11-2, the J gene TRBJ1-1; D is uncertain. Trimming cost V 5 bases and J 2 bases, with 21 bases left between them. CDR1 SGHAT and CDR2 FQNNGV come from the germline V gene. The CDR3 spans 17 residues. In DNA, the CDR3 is TGTGCCAGCAGCCCCGGTCGAGGATACCGAGGAAACACTGAAGCTTTCTTT. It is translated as CASSPGRGYRGNTEAFF.

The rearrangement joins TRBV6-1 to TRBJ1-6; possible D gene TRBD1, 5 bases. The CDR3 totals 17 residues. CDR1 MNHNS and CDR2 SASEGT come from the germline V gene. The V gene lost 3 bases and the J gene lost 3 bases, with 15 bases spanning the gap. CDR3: CASSDLHRGIYNSPLHF. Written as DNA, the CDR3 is TGTGCCAGCAGTGATCTACATCGGGGGATCTATAATTCACCCCTCCACTTT.

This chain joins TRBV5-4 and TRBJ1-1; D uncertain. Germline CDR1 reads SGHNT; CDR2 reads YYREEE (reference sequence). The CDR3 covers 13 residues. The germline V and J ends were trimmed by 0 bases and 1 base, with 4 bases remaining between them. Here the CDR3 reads CASSLDWNTEAFF. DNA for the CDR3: TGTGCCAGCAGCTTGGATTGGAACACTGAAGCTTTCTTT.

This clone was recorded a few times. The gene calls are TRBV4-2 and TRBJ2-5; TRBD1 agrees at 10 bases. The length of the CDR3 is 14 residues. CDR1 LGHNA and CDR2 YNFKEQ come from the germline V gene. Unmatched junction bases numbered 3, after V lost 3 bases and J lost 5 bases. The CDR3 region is CASSQGQGWETQYF. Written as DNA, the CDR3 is TGTGCCAGCAGCCAGGGACAGGGGTGGGAGACCCAGTACTTC.

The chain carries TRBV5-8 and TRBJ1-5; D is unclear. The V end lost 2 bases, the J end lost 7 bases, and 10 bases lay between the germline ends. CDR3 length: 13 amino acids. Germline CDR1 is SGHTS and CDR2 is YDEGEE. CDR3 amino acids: CASSFPGEQPQHF. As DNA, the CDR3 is TGTGCCAGCAGCTTTCCGGGTGAACAGCCCCAGCATTTT.

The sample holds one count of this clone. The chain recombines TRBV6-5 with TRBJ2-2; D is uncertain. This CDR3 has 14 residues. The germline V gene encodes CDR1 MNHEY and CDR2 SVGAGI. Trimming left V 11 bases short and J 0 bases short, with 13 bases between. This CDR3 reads CASMWQPNTGELFF. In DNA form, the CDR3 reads TGTGCCTCTATGTGGCAGCCGAACACCGGGGAGCTGTTTTTT.

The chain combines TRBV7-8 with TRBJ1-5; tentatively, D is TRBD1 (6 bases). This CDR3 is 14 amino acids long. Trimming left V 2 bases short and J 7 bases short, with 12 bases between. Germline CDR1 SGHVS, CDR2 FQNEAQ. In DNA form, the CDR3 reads TGTGCCAGCAGCTTAACTGCAGGGGTACAGCCCCAGCATTTT. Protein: CASSLTAGVQPQHF. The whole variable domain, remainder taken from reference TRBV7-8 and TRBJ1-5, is GAGVSQSPRYKVAKRGQDVALRCDPISGHVSLFWYQQALGQGPEFLTYFQNEAQLDKSGLPSDRFFAERPEGSVSTLKIQRTQQEDSAVYLCASSLTAGVQPQHFGDGTRLSIL.

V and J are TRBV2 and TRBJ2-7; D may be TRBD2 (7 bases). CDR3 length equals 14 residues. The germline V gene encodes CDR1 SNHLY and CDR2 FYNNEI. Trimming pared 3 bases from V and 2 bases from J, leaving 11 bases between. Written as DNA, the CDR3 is TGTGCCAGCAGTGATCAAGGGGGGGCCTACGAGCAGTACTTC. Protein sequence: CASSDQGGAYEQYF.

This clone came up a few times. The CDR3 spells CASSPGQGRGNEKLFF. CDR3 nucleotides: TGCGCCAGCAGCCCTGGACAGGGGAGAGGGAATGAAAAACTGTTTTTT. V is TRBV4-3 and J is TRBJ1-4, with 9 bases identical to TRBD1. The CDR3 loop spans 16 amino acids. V was clipped by 4 bases and J by 5 bases; unmatched bases: 8. Germline CDR1 LGHNA, CDR2 YSLEER.

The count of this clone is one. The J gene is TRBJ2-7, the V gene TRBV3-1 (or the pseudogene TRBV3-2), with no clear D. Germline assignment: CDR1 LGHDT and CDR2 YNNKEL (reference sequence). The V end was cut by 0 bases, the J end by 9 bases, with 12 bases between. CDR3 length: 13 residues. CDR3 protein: CASSQELGNRQYF. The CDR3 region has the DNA TGTGCCAGCAGCCAAGAGTTGGGTAACCGGCAGTACTTC.

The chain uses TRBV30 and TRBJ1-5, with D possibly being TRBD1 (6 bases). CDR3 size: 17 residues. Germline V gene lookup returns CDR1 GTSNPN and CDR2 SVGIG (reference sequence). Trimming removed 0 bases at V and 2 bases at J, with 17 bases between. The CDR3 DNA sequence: TGTGCCTGGAGTGTACGGGTCAGGGGATGGGGCAATCAGCCCCAGCATTTT. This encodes CAWSVRVRGWGNQPQHF.

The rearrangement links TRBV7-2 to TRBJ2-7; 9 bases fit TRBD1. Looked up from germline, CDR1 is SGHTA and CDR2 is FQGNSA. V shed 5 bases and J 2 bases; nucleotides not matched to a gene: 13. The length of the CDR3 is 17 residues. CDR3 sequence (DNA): TGTGCCAGCAGCCCAGGAGTCCGGGACAGGGATACCTACGAGCAGTACTTC. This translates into CASSPGVRDRDTYEQYF.

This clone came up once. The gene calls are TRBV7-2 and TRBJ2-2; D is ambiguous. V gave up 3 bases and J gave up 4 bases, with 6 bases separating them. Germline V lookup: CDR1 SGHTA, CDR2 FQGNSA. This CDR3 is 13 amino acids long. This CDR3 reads CASSFTLTGELFF. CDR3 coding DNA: TGTGCCAGCAGCTTCACACTCACCGGGGAGCTGTTTTTT.

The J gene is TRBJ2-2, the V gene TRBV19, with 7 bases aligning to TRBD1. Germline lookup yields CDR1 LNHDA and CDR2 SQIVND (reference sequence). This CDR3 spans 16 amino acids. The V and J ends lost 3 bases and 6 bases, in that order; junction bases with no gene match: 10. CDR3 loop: CASSIWGQPPAGELFF. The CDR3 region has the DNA TGTGCCAGTAGTATCTGGGGACAGCCTCCCGCCGGGGAGCTGTTTTTT.

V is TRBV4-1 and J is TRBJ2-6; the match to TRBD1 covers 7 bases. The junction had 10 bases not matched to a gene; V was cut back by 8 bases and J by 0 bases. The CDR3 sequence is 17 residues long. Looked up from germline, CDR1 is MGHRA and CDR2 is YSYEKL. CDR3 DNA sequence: TGCGCCAGCGGAAAGGACAGGTCCAACTCTGGGGCCAACGTCCTGACTTTC. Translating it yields CASGKDRSNSGANVLTF.

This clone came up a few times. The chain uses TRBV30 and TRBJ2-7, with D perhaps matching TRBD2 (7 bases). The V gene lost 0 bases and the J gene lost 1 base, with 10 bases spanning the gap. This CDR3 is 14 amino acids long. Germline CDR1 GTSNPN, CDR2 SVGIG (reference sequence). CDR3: CAWSVGGPSYEQYF. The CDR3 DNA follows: TGTGCCTGGAGTGTGGGGGGGCCGTCCTACGAGCAGTACTTC.

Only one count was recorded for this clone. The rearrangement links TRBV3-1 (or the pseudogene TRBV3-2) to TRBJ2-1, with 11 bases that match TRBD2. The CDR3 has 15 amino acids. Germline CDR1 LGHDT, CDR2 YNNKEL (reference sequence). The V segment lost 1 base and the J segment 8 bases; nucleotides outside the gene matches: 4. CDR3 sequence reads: CASSQGLAGGDEQFF. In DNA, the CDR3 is TGTGCCAGCAGCCAAGGGCTAGCGGGGGGCGATGAGCAGTTCTTC.

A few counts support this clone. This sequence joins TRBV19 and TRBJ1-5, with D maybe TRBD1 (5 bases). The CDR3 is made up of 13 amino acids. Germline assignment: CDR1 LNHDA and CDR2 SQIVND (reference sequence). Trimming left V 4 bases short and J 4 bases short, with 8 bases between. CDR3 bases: TGTGCCAGTAGTAGGCCAGGGAATCAGCCCCAGCATTTT. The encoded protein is CASSRPGNQPQHF.